Listed below are T cell receptor beta chains from one sample, sequenced in a study of T-cell reconstitution after alpha-beta-depleted transplantation in children. One entry per CDR3 protein, called by TCRdb with MiXCR from the PCR reads. This table has approximately 170,000 distinct CDR3 sequences, 8.5% to 14% appearing once. The source was PBMCs, collected before TCRalphabeta/CD19-depleted stem cell transplant. The receptors come from a boy between 2 and 10 years old with acute myeloid leukemia, due to receive a stem cell transplant. Each CDR3 is given with its conserved first and last residue. The order of the fields is D gene, clone size, V gene, J gene, CDR3 DNA, CDR3 protein. A D gene is named only where the DNA matches it firmly. The size of a clone is reported for some rows only, either as once, few or many, or as a class for expanded clones.

D: NA; size: many; V: TRBV15; J: TRBJ2-1; DNA: TGTGCCACCAGCAGAGACCCCCGGGGCCGGGTCGATGAGCAGTTCTTC; CDR3: CATSRDPRGRVDEQFF
D: TRBD2; size: many; V: TRBV6-6; J: TRBJ2-1; DNA: TGTGCCAGCAGTCCTAGCGGGGGGGCCCCCAATGAGCAGTTCTTC; CDR3: CASSPSGGAPNEQFF
D: TRBD1; size: many; V: TRBV10-3; J: TRBJ1-2; DNA: TGTGCCATCAGTGACTACAGGGGCTATGGCTACACCTTC; CDR3: CAISDYRGYGYTF
D: TRBD1; size: many; V: TRBV12-3/TRBV12-4; J: TRBJ1-2; DNA: TGTGCCAGCAGAGAACAGGGGGCGCCGGACTATGGCTACACCTTC; CDR3: CASREQGAPDYGYTF
D: NA; size: NA; V: TRBV2; J: TRBJ2-1; DNA: TGTGCCAGCAGCTACCGGGACACACCCTACAATGAGCAGTTCTTC; CDR3: CASSYRDTPYNEQFF
D: TRBD1; size: many; V: TRBV20-1; J: TRBJ1-1; DNA: TGCAGTGCTAGAAATCAGGGGGGCACTGAAGCTTTCTTT; CDR3: CSARNQGGTEAFF
D: NA; size: many; V: TRBV21-1; J: TRBJ2-3; DNA: TGTGCCAGCAGCAAAGCGACAGGGGGCACAGATACGCAGTATTTT; CDR3: CASSKATGGTDTQYF
D: TRBD1; size: many; V: TRBV7-9; J: TRBJ2-5; DNA: TGTGCCAGCAGCTTTTGGACAGGCTGGGAGACCCAGTACTTC; CDR3: CASSFWTGWETQYF
D: NA; size: many; V: TRBV7-8; J: TRBJ2-5; DNA: TGTGCCAGCAGCTTAGTACGAGCGGCTAAAGAGACCCAGTACTTC; CDR3: CASSLVRAAKETQYF
D: NA; size: many; V: TRBV9; J: TRBJ2-5; DNA: TGTGCCAGCAGCGTAGGTGGTACATTACAAGAGACCCAGTACTTC; CDR3: CASSVGGTLQETQYF
D: TRBD1; size: many; V: TRBV14; J: TRBJ1-2; DNA: TGTGCCAGCAGCCAAGATCCCCCCGACAGGGCCAGGAGAGGCTACACCTTC; CDR3: CASSQDPPDRARRGYTF
D: NA; size: many; V: TRBV11-2; J: TRBJ1-1; DNA: TGTGCCAGCAGCTTCCAACTCAACAGTGAAGCTTTCTTT; CDR3: CASSFQLNSEAFF
D: TRBD1; size: many; V: TRBV20-1; J: TRBJ1-6; DNA: TGCAGTGCGCCCGCAGGGACAGGAAATTCACCCCTCCACTTT; CDR3: CSAPAGTGNSPLHF
D: TRBD2; size: many; V: TRBV28; J: TRBJ2-1; DNA: TGTGCCAGCAGTTCCCTGACTAGCGGGAGGATTCGGGCTGAGCAGTTCTTC; CDR3: CASSSLTSGRIRAEQFF
D: NA; size: many; V: TRBV7-9; J: TRBJ1-2; DNA: TGTGCCAGCAGCTTAGCGGGGGTACGGGGCTACACCTTC; CDR3: CASSLAGVRGYTF
D: TRBD1; size: NA; V: TRBV19; J: TRBJ1-2; DNA: TGTGCCAGTAGTAGAGCCGGGACAGGCAACTATGGCTACACCTTC; CDR3: CASSRAGTGNYGYTF
D: NA; size: few; V: TRBV3-1; J: TRBJ1-3; DNA: TGTGCCAGCAGCCCCCCGACTGGAAACACCATATATTTT; CDR3: CASSPPTGNTIYF
D: TRBD2; size: many; V: TRBV27; J: TRBJ2-2; DNA: TGTGCCAGCAGTCCCGAACTAGCGGGAGTCCCCGGGGAGCTGTTTTTT; CDR3: CASSPELAGVPGELFF
D: NA; size: many; V: TRBV20-1; J: TRBJ1-1; DNA: TGCAGTGCCGCGACAATAAGTAGCCCTGAAGCTTTCTTT; CDR3: CSAATISSPEAFF
D: NA; size: many; V: TRBV9; J: TRBJ2-7; DNA: TGTGCCAGCAGCCCTGGGACCTTTGGTAACGACGAGCAGTACTTC; CDR3: CASSPGTFGNDEQYF
D: TRBD2; size: many; V: TRBV29-1; J: TRBJ2-3; DNA: TGCAGCGTGCTAACTAGCGGGGCGGTAGATACGCAGTATTTT; CDR3: CSVLTSGAVDTQYF
D: TRBD2; size: many; V: TRBV7-9; J: TRBJ2-7; DNA: TGTGCCAGCACCCTACTAGCGGGGAGCTACGAGCAGTACTTC; CDR3: CASTLLAGSYEQYF
D: TRBD1; size: many; V: TRBV18; J: TRBJ1-1; DNA: TGTGCCAGCTCACCCCAACAGGGGGCTGAAGCTTTCTTT; CDR3: CASSPQQGAEAFF
D: NA; size: many; V: TRBV6-1; J: TRBJ2-1; DNA: TGTGCCAGCAGCGTTGTCAGTACAGGTGGCATTGAGCAGTTCTTC; CDR3: CASSVVSTGGIEQFF
D: NA; size: many; V: TRBV4-1; J: TRBJ1-2; DNA: TGCGCCAGCAGCCAAGCTTTTAGGGGTGTGGATGGCTACACCTTC; CDR3: CASSQAFRGVDGYTF
D: NA; size: many; V: TRBV20-1; J: TRBJ2-1; DNA: TGCAGTGCTAGCTATGGCAATGAGCAGTTCTTC; CDR3: CSASYGNEQFF
D: NA; size: many; V: TRBV3-1; J: TRBJ2-3; DNA: TGTGCCAGCAGCCTCATCACTAGCCGCAGCACAGATACGCAGTATTTT; CDR3: CASSLITSRSTDTQYF
D: TRBD1; size: many; V: TRBV4-1; J: TRBJ1-5; DNA: TGCGCCAGCAGCCCCCAGGGACAGGGGGCGAATCAGCCCCAGCATTTT; CDR3: CASSPQGQGANQPQHF
D: TRBD2; size: many; V: TRBV20-1; J: TRBJ2-1; DNA: TGCAGTGCTAGAGATCAGACTAGCGGGCTCAGCTCCTACAATGAGCAGTTCTTC; CDR3: CSARDQTSGLSSYNEQFF
D: TRBD2; size: many; V: TRBV11-2; J: TRBJ2-2; DNA: TGTGCCAGCAGCCTCCTACTAGCGGGCACCGGGGAGCTGTTTTTT; CDR3: CASSLLLAGTGELFF
D: TRBD1; size: many; V: TRBV19; J: TRBJ1-6; DNA: TGTGCCAGCACTAATACAGGGGGAGATTCACCCCTCCACTTT; CDR3: CASTNTGGDSPLHF
D: NA; size: many; V: TRBV5-6; J: TRBJ2-3; DNA: TGTGCCAGCAGCGGCGGAGGAACGGGGCCAGATACGCAGTATTTT; CDR3: CASSGGGTGPDTQYF
D: NA; size: many; V: TRBV5-1; J: TRBJ2-1; DNA: TGCGCCAGCAGCTTGGAACATGAGCAGTTCTTC; CDR3: CASSLEHEQFF
D: TRBD2; size: many; V: TRBV27; J: TRBJ2-7; DNA: TGTGCCAGCGTAGGGCTAGCGGGAGGAAGCTCCTACGAGCAGTACTTC; CDR3: CASVGLAGGSSYEQYF
D: NA; size: few; V: TRBV11-2; J: TRBJ2-3; DNA: TGTGCCAGCAGCCACAGGCTAGCGCGAACCACAGATACGCAGTATTTT; CDR3: CASSHRLARTTDTQYF
D: TRBD1; size: many; V: TRBV10-3; J: TRBJ1-1; DNA: TGTGCCATCAGTGAGTTACAGGGGGCTAGCGGCACTGAAGCTTTCTTT; CDR3: CAISELQGASGTEAFF
D: TRBD2; size: many; V: TRBV9; J: TRBJ2-3; DNA: TGTGCCAGCAGCGTAGGTCTAGCGGGGGGGAGCACAGATACGCAGTATTTT; CDR3: CASSVGLAGGSTDTQYF
D: TRBD2; size: many; V: TRBV11-2; J: TRBJ2-5; DNA: TGTGCCAGCAGCTCGGGACTATTTCAGTACTTC; CDR3: CASSSGLFQYF
D: NA; size: many; V: TRBV4-1; J: TRBJ2-5; DNA: TGCGCCAGCAGCCAACAGCCCCTTAGTCGGCAAGAGACCCAGTACTTC; CDR3: CASSQQPLSRQETQYF
D: NA; size: many; V: TRBV4-1; J: TRBJ2-4; DNA: TGCGCCAGCAGCCAAGATAAAAACATTCAGTACTTC; CDR3: CASSQDKNIQYF
D: NA; size: few; V: TRBV20-1; J: TRBJ2-1; DNA: TGCAGTGCTAGAAGCGGTAGGGAAGGCAATGAGCAGTTCTTC; CDR3: CSARSGREGNEQFF
D: TRBD2; size: NA; V: TRBV5-1; J: TRBJ2-7; DNA: TGCGCCAGCAGCTCTTTCGGACTAGCTGTCTACGAGCAGTACTTC; CDR3: CASSSFGLAVYEQYF
D: NA; size: many; V: TRBV20-1; J: TRBJ2-7; DNA: TGCAGTGCTAGAGGGGGGGACGAGCAGTACTTC; CDR3: CSARGGDEQYF
D: NA; size: many; V: TRBV20-1; J: TRBJ2-3; DNA: TGCAGTGCTAGCCCGCAGGGACCCACAGATACGCAGTATTTT; CDR3: CSASPQGPTDTQYF
D: TRBD1; size: many; V: TRBV6-5; J: TRBJ2-3; DNA: TGTGCCAGCAGTCTCGACAGGGTCCCAGATACGCAGTATTTT; CDR3: CASSLDRVPDTQYF
D: NA; size: many; V: TRBV30; J: TRBJ1-1; DNA: TGTGCCTGGAGCTTAGGACGGCTGAACACTGAAGCTTTCTTT; CDR3: CAWSLGRLNTEAFF
D: NA; size: many; V: TRBV7-9; J: TRBJ2-1; DNA: TGTGCCAGCAGCTTAGGGCAGGGCGGTGAGCAGTTCTTC; CDR3: CASSLGQGGEQFF
D: NA; size: NA; V: TRBV30; J: TRBJ1-3; DNA: TGTGCCTGGAGTGTAGCTGCGTCTGGAAACACCATATATTTT; CDR3: CAWSVAASGNTIYF
D: TRBD2; size: many; V: TRBV20-1; J: TRBJ2-1; DNA: TGCAGTGCTAGAGATGGCCTAGGAGCGGGAGGGCCTTCTAACTCCTACAATGAGCAGTTCTTC; CDR3: CSARDGLGAGGPSNSYNEQFF
D: TRBD2; size: many; V: TRBV10-3; J: TRBJ2-3; DNA: TGTGCGAGTCTCCGCGGACTAGCGGATGCAGATACGCAGTATTTT; CDR3: CASLRGLADADTQYF
D: NA; size: many; V: TRBV24-1; J: TRBJ2-6; DNA: TGTGCCACCGGCCCGAGTGTGGGCGAACCCGGGGCCAACGTCCTGACTTTC; CDR3: CATGPSVGEPGANVLTF
D: TRBD2; size: many; V: TRBV20-1; J: TRBJ2-5; DNA: TGCAGTGCTAGTACTAGCGGGAGTTTAGAGACCCAGTACTTC; CDR3: CSASTSGSLETQYF
D: TRBD2; size: many; V: TRBV4-1; J: TRBJ2-3; DNA: TGCGCCAGCAGCCAAGATCCCGCAAATAGCGGGGGGGGACGGGGGCAGTATTTT; CDR3: CASSQDPANSGGGRGQYF